A single sample is the source of the 9 T cell receptor beta chains below, sequenced in a study of blood T cell repertoires in COVID-19. Repertoires were generated with immunoSEQ multiplex PCR, while TCRdb's copy carries only in-frame clones and drops some. The sample lists 90,000 or so clones, around 80% occurring once. Sequences were obtained from peripheral blood. The receptors here all came from a man between 60 and 75 years old with acute or convalescent COVID-19.

The chain recombines TRBV19 with TRBJ1-2; D may be TRBD1 (5 bases). The CDR3 is 16 residues long. V was clipped by 3 bases and J by 0 bases, with 14 bases between them. In germline, CDR1 is LNHDA, CDR2 SQIVND (reference sequence). This CDR3 reads CASSISGGTANYGYTF. CDR3 coding DNA: TGTGCCAGTAGTATCTCCGGCGGGACGGCTAACTATGGCTACACCTTC.

The chain recombines TRBV28 with TRBJ2-5, with 7 bases matching TRBD2. This CDR3 is 13 amino acids long. J gave up 5 bases and V 7 bases, and 7 bases lay outside the gene matches. Germline CDR1 reads MDHEN; CDR2 reads SYDVKM. CDR3 sequence reads: CASNREEGETQYF. CDR3 in DNA: TGTGCCAGCAATCGGGAGGAGGGCGAGACCCAGTACTTC.

V and J are TRBV2 and TRBJ1-2; 8 bases line up with TRBD1. CDR1 and CDR2 (germline): SNHLY, FYNNEI. Trimming cost V 6 bases and J 4 bases; bases outside gene matches: 7. The CDR3 totals 14 residues. CDR3 protein: CASSGQGPIYGYTF. CDR3 in DNA: TGTGCCAGCAGCGGACAGGGACCTATCTATGGCTACACCTTC.

The chain employs TRBV6-6 and TRBJ1-3; a possible D gene is TRBD1 (5 bases). Trimming cost V 3 bases and J 4 bases, with 13 bases left between them. This CDR3 is built from 15 residues. Germline CDR1 is MNHNY and CDR2 is SVGAGI (reference sequence). CDR3 sequence reads: CASSYGPGGGNTIYF. Written as DNA, the CDR3 is TGTGCCAGCAGTTATGGCCCCGGGGGGGGAAACACCATATATTTT.

The chain employs TRBV2 and TRBJ2-7; no definite D call. Germline lookup yields CDR1 SNHLY and CDR2 FYNNEI. The V end was cut by 7 bases, the J end by 1 base, with 11 bases between. The CDR3 has 13 residues. CDR3 in DNA: TGTGCCAGCACCAGAATCGGGTCCTACGAGCAGTACGTC. Its translation is CASTRIGSYEQYV.

J is TRBJ1-1 and V is TRBV28; TRBD1 aligns across 7 bases. With 7 bases clipped from V and 3 bases from J, the junction kept 14 bases outside the gene matches. The CDR3 loop spans 16 amino acids. Germline V lookup: CDR1 MDHEN, CDR2 SYDVKM. CDR3 sequence reads: CASIQLRGRGDTEAFF. The CDR3 nucleotides read TGTGCCAGCATTCAACTTAGGGGGCGCGGGGACACTGAAGCTTTCTTT.

This sequence joins TRBV5-1 and TRBJ2-2; 7 bases match TRBD2. Germline V gene lookup returns CDR1 SGHRS and CDR2 YFSETQ. This CDR3 spans 16 amino acids. The V gene end was trimmed by 0 bases and the J gene end by 4 bases; junction bases not matched to a gene: 6. CDR3 residues: CASSLAGGGRTGELFF. In nucleotides, the CDR3 is TGCGCCAGCAGCTTGGCCGGCGGGGGACGCACCGGGGAGCTGTTTTTT.

V is TRBV19 and J is TRBJ1-5; tentative D call: TRBD1 (6 bases). The germline V gene has CDR1 LNHDA and CDR2 SQIVND (reference sequence). The CDR3 is 16 amino acids. V gave up 6 bases and J gave up 0 bases, with 15 bases separating them. The CDR3 DNA reads TGTGCCAGTAGAGAGGGGGAGTTCGGTAGCAATCAGCCCCAGCATTTT. This sequence encodes CASREGEFGSNQPQHF.

The chain joins TRBV5-6 to TRBJ2-2; TRBD1 matches 7 bases. V gave up 0 bases and J gave up 7 bases; unmatched junction bases: 3. Germline CDR1 and CDR2: SGHDT and YYEEEE. This CDR3 region has 14 residues. CDR3 sequence (DNA): TGTGCCAGCAGCTTGGAGACAGGGTACGGGGAGCTGTTTTTT. This translates into CASSLETGYGELFF.